This T cell receptor beta chain was recorded in a study of cytomegalovirus exposure and HLA in healthy donors. Points from the study as a whole: In a later analysis, TCR beta V- and J-gene trimming showed a link to a missense DCLRE1C variant. Later work associated 17,000 or so TCR beta sequences with HLA alleles at 0.05 false discovery rate.

Primers included in the PCR were 60 Vbeta and 13 Jbeta primers. The method was immunoSEQ multiplex PCR; TCRdb's version includes in-frame clones alone and lacks a portion of them. The sample is made up of 90,000 to 130,000 clones, and the top ten hold 6.8% of it. CDR3 size: 16 residues. Trimming removed 4 bases from V and 3 bases from J, with 17 bases in between. Per germline, CDR1 SGHDT and CDR2 YYEEEE. About this clone itself: Antigen unknown.

The chain links TRBV5-6 to TRBJ1-5; D gene unclear. The sequence derives from a man aged 40-50 years in good health and CMV-seropositive. Sequenced input: PBMCs. The CDR3, as DNA: TGTGCCAGCAGCCTTTCCGGCATGAGGGACAATCAGCCCCAGCATTTT. Translated: CASSLSGMRDNQPQHF.